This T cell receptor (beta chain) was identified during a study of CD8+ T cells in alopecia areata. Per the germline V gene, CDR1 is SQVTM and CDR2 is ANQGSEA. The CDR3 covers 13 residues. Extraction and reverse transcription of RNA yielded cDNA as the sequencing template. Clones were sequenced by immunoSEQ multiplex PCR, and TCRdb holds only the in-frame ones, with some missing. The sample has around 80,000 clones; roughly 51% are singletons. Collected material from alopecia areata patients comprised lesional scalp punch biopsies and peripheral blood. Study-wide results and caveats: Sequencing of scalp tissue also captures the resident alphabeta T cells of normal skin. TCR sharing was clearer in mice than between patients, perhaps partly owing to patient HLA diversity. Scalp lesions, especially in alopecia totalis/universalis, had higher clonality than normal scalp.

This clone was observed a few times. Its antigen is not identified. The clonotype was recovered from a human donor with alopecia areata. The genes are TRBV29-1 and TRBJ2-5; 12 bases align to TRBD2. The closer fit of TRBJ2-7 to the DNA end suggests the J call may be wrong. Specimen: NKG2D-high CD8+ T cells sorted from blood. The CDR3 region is CSVQTSGGYEQYF. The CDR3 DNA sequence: TGCAGCGTCCAGACTAGCGGGGGCTACGAGCAGTACTTC.